This TCR beta chain was obtained from a study of blood T cell repertoires in COVID-19. Only in-frame clones appear in the TCRdb table, and some are missing; sequencing was by immunoSEQ multiplex PCR. In the table there are 200,000 to 250,000 clones, roughly 90% of which are singletons. The V gene's germline CDR1 is LNHDA and CDR2 SQIVND (reference sequence). The CDR3 is 15 residues long. J lost 6 bases, V lost 7 bases, and 9 bases had no gene match. This receptor was obtained from a woman aged 60-75 years with acute or convalescent COVID-19. The rearrangement uses TRBV19 and TRBJ1-5; 10 bases line up with TRBD1. Sequencing was carried out using peripheral blood. The CDR3 here is CASTATGGAGQPQHF. Here the CDR3 DNA reads TGTGCCAGTACCGCGACAGGGGGCGCCGGTCAGCCCCAGCATTTT.